This T cell receptor (beta chain) is from a study of blood T cells in healthy people across ages. As regards this clonotype: No antigen is known for it.

Findings and limits, study-wide: Relative to aged donors, long-lived donors carried more naive CD4+ cells and displayed higher diversity.

The V gene lost 0 bases and the J gene lost 1 base, with 13 bases spanning the gap. This CDR3 region has 17 residues. Looked up from germline, CDR1 is LNHNV and CDR2 is YYDKDF (reference sequence). With a J-beta primer mix and a sample-barcoded 5' primer, a second PCR ran about 6 to 11 cycles. MiXCR, applied by TCRdb to the 5' RACE reads, yields one record per CDR3 protein. The sample yields 650,000 to 950,000 distinct CDR3 sequences, approximately 48% seen once. Material: blood. The chain couples TRBV15 to TRBJ2-1; D gene unclear. The receptor comes from a man aged 55-75 years in good health. The CDR3, as DNA: TGTGCCACCAGCAGAGATCTTGCGGAGCATTCCTACAATGAGCAGTTCTTC. Translated: CATSRDLAEHSYNEQFF.